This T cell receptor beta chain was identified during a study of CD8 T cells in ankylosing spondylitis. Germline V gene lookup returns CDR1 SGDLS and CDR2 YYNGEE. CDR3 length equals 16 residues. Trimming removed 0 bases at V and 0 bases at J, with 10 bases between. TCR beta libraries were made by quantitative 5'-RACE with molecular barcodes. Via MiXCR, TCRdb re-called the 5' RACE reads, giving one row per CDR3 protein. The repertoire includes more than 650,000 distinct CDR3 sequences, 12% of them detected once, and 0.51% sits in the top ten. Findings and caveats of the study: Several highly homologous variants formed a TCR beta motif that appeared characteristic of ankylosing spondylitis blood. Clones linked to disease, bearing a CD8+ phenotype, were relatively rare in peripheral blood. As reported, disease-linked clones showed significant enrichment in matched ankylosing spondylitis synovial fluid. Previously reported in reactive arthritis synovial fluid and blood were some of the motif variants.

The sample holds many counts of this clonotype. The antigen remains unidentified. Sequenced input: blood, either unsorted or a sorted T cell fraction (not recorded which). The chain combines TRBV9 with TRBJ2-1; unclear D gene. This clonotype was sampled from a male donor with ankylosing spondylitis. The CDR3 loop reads CASSVATYPSYNEQFF. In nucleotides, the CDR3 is TGTGCCAGCAGCGTAGCCACATACCCCTCCTACAATGAGCAGTTCTTC.